Each of the 21 T cell receptor beta chains below was sequenced from the same sample in a study of regulatory T cells in long-lasting Graves disease. As to time point: newly diagnosed GD, antithyroid drugs for less than 3 months. TCR sequences were obtained from RNA taken from PBMCs. Relying on iRepertoire HTBI primers and Arm-PCR of CDR3 regions, the team built TCR beta libraries. TCRdb redid the calling of the multiplex PCR reads with MiXCR, one entry per CDR3 protein. Of about 240,000 distinct CDR3 sequences listed, around 20% are singletons. Specimen: peripheral blood mononuclear cells (PBMCs), collected at new diagnosis, from a patient treated with antithyroid drugs. These receptors originate from a female donor with Graves disease.

The chain employs TRBV29-1 and TRBJ1-3; D not certain. With 4 bases removed from V and 0 bases from J, the gap between germline ends came to 1 base. The CDR3 extends over 11 amino acids. The germline CDR1 and CDR2 sequences are SQVTM and ANQGSEA. This CDR3 is CSVASGNTIYF. CDR3 sequence (DNA): TGCAGCGTTGCCTCTGGAAACACCATATATTTT.

In its sample, this clonotype was seen many times. V gene TRBV20-1 combines with J gene TRBJ1-1; 10 bases are a match to TRBD1. The length of the CDR3 is 15 residues. J lost 5 bases, V lost 1 base, and 7 bases had no gene match. CDR1 DFQATT and CDR2 SNEGSKA come from the germline V gene (reference sequence). CDR3 nucleotide sequence: TGCAGTGCTAGAGGCCGACAGGGGGCGCAGACTGAAGCTTTCTTT. Encoded protein: CSARGRQGAQTEAFF.

This sequence joins TRBV7-2 and TRBJ2-3; TRBD2 aligns across 13 bases. Germline V gene sequence: CDR1 SGHTA, CDR2 FQGNSA. The V and J ends lost 3 bases and 5 bases, in that order; junction bases with no gene match: 8. CDR3 length: 17 residues. The CDR3 spells CASSLSGTSGALDTQYF. The DNA of the CDR3 is TGTGCCAGCAGCTTGTCCGGGACTAGCGGGGCCCTAGATACGCAGTATTTT.

Comment on this clonotype: A read error may explain this, as a much larger clone is one base away. V usage is TRBV20-1 and J usage is TRBJ2-2; the D is unclear. The CDR3 contains 13 residues. Trimming left V 6 bases short and J 11 bases short, with 19 bases between. Germline V CDR1 and CDR2: DFQATT, SNEGSKA (reference sequence). The CDR3: CSAIDTCAAELFF. DNA of the CDR3: TGCAGTGCCATCGACACCTGCGCGGCCGAGCTGTTTTTT.

The chain combines TRBV10-3 with TRBJ2-2; no firm D call. V was shortened by 3 bases and J by 3 bases, with 8 bases between the two germline ends. CDR3 length: 14 amino acids. Germline assignment: CDR1 ENHRY and CDR2 SYGVKD. CDR3: CAISETKHTGELFF. Here the CDR3 DNA reads TGTGCCATCAGTGAAACTAAACACACCGGGGAGCTGTTTTTT.

This clonotype was recorded at least ten times. This chain uses TRBV7-8 with TRBJ1-5; unclear D gene. V dropped 4 bases and J dropped 6 bases, with 10 bases sitting between them. The CDR3 sequence is 13 residues long. Per germline, CDR1 SGHVS and CDR2 FQNEAQ. The CDR3 loop reads CASSSGYGQPQHF. Here the CDR3 DNA reads TGTGCCAGCAGCTCGGGGTATGGTCAGCCCCAGCATTTT.

This clonotype was found many times. This rearrangement joins TRBV20-1 to TRBJ2-1; 8 bases are shared with TRBD2. This CDR3 is 18 amino acids long. Germline CDR1 and CDR2: DFQATT and SNEGSKA (reference sequence). Trimming took 1 base from V and 3 from J; bases not matched to a gene: 14. This chain's CDR3 is CSARAVRGGGLNYNEQFF. The CDR3 DNA is TGCAGTGCTAGAGCCGTACGGGGGGGGGGACTCAACTACAATGAGCAGTTCTTC.

This clonotype occurred many times. V is TRBV7-3 and J is TRBJ1-2, with D perhaps TRBD1 (6 bases). V dropped 4 bases and J dropped 0 bases, with 12 bases sitting between them. The CDR3 runs to 15 residues. Per the germline V gene, CDR1 is SGHTA and CDR2 is FQGTGA. For the CDR3, the DNA is TGTGCCAGCAGCTCAAGTGGGGGGCCTAACTATGGCTACACCTTC. This sequence encodes CASSSSGGPNYGYTF.

In this sample, this clonotype turned up a few times. A much larger clone is a single base away; this may be a read error. J is TRBJ2-2 and V is TRBV20-1; TRBD2 matches at 7 bases. Unmatched junction bases numbered 4, after V lost 3 bases and J lost 0 bases. CDR1 and CDR2 from the germline V gene are DFQATT and SNEGSKA (reference sequence). The CDR3 length is 15 residues. CDR3 in DNA: TGCAGTGCTAGTAACGGGGGGACGAACACCGGGGAGCTGTTTTTT. Translated: CSASNGGTNTGELFF.

This clonotype was picked up many times. V and J are TRBV2 and TRBJ2-7; TRBD2 agrees at 7 bases. Germline loops: CDR1 SNHLY, CDR2 FYNNEI. The CDR3 is 15 residues long. Germline trimming cut 9 bases from V and 0 bases from J; bases unmatched to any gene: 11. The CDR3 loop is CASNQWGGGSYEQYF. Here the CDR3 DNA reads TGTGCCAGTAATCAGTGGGGGGGTGGCTCCTACGAGCAGTACTTC.

Many counts were recorded for this clonotype. The chain links TRBV2 to TRBJ1-1; D uncertain. The CDR3 consists of 13 residues. V lost 5 bases to trimming and J lost 5 bases, with 12 bases between them. The germline CDR1 and CDR2 sequences are SNHLY and FYNNEI. CDR3 sequence (DNA): TGTGCCAGCAGTAAAAGTCGAGGGACTGAAGCTTTCTTT. Protein sequence: CASSKSRGTEAFF.

This clonotype has ten or more counts. This chain joins TRBV6-2 or TRBV6-3 and TRBJ2-7; TRBD1 matches at 7 bases. Germline CDR1 reads MNHEY; CDR2 reads SVGEGT. The length of the CDR3 is 12 residues. Trimming at V came to 10 bases and at J to 2 bases, leaving 5 bases not matched to a gene. DNA of the CDR3: TGTGCCACCGGGGACAGTGCCTACGAGCAGTACTTC. Its protein is CATGDSAYEQYF.

There are many counts of this clonotype. The chain uses TRBV7-2 and TRBJ1-6; TRBD1 aligns across 7 bases. The CDR3 covers 16 residues. Trimming took 1 base from V and 2 from J; bases not matched to a gene: 2. CDR1 and CDR2 from the germline V gene are SGHTA and FQGNSA. CDR3 region: CASSLGTGAYNSPLHF. The DNA for the CDR3 is TGTGCCAGCAGCTTAGGTACAGGGGCCTATAATTCACCCCTCCACTTT.

This clonotype has a handful of counts. The chain carries TRBV19 and TRBJ1-1; D unclear. The germline V gene encodes CDR1 LNHDA and CDR2 SQIVND (reference sequence). V was trimmed by 4 bases and J by 3 bases, leaving 6 bases between them. The CDR3 loop spans 12 amino acids. In nucleotides, the CDR3 is TGTGCCAGTAGTACCCAACACACTGAAGCTTTCTTT. This gives the protein CASSTQHTEAFF.

This clonotype was picked up a small number of times. The rearrangement links TRBV6-2 or TRBV6-3 to TRBJ1-1; weak D call: TRBD1 (5 bases). V was shortened by 7 bases and J by 3 bases, with 18 bases between the two germline ends. The CDR3 is 15 amino acids. CDR1 is MNHEY and CDR2 is SVGEGT in the germline V gene. CDR3: CASTLRQGRDTEAFF. The CDR3 coding sequence is TGTGCCAGCACCCTACGGCAGGGAAGGGACACTGAAGCTTTCTTT.

V and J are TRBV30 and TRBJ2-7, with TRBD1 identical over 8 bases. There are 12 residues in the CDR3. CDR1 and CDR2 (germline): GTSNPN, SVGIG (reference sequence). Trimming at V came to 2 bases and at J to 11 bases, leaving 8 bases not matched to a gene. CDR3 protein: CAWSYLDREKYF. The CDR3 nucleotides are TGTGCCTGGAGTTATTTGGACAGGGAAAAGTACTTC.

This clonotype was detected many times. The V gene is TRBV18, the J gene TRBJ1-1; 8 bases are shared with TRBD1. Germline V gives CDR1 KGHSH, CDR2 LQKENI. Unmatched junction bases numbered 8, after V lost 0 bases and J lost 5 bases. The CDR3 spans 16 residues. The CDR3 nucleotides read TGTGCCAGCTCACCACCGGGCAGGGGGCGACGGACTGAAGCTTTCTTT. Translated, it gives CASSPPGRGRRTEAFF.

This clonotype was observed at least ten times. The chain links TRBV7-9 to TRBJ1-6, with D unclear. The CDR3 has 14 residues. Germline V gene data show CDR1 as SEHNR and CDR2 as FQNEAQ (reference sequence). Trimming stripped 5 bases from V and 7 bases from J, with 12 bases between. CDR3 in DNA: TGTGCCAGCAGCCCCCTCAGCAGAAATTCACCCCTCCACTTT. Its protein is CASSPLSRNSPLHF.

This clonotype has ten or more counts. The chain carries TRBV3-1 and TRBJ2-4, with 8 bases that match TRBD1. J gave up 7 bases and V 4 bases, and 9 bases lay outside the gene matches. This CDR3 has 15 residues. CDR1 LGHDT and CDR2 YNNKEL come from the germline V gene (reference sequence). As DNA, the CDR3 is TGTGCCAGCAGCCTAGTACAGGGGGTGGGTAACATTCAGTACTTC. Encoded protein: CASSLVQGVGNIQYF.

This clonotype occurred many times. V and J are TRBV18 and TRBJ1-1; D remains ambiguous. Germline lookup yields CDR1 KGHSH and CDR2 LQKENI. This CDR3 comprises 14 residues. Trimming shortened V by 4 bases and J by 2 bases, and 11 bases separated the two germline ends. For the CDR3, the DNA is TGTGCCAGCTCACAAAACGAGGGCAACACTGAAGCTTTCTTT. Translating it yields CASSQNEGNTEAFF.

The table lists this clonotype with many counts. V usage is TRBV14 and J usage is TRBJ2-7; 9 bases fit TRBD1. The germline gives CDR1 SGHDN, CDR2 FVKESK. CDR3 size: 16 residues. V was clipped by 4 bases and J by 6 bases; unmatched bases: 13. Here the CDR3 reads CASSRGGTGTYGEQYF. The CDR3 coding sequence is TGTGCCAGCAGCCGGGGGGGGACAGGGACTTATGGCGAGCAGTACTTC.